In this sample, the clone carrying this T cell receptor (beta chain) turned up a few times. This sample is part of a study of T cells in Graves' hyperthyroidism and ophthalmopathy. TCR beta CDR3 regions were amplified from RNA transcripts. The HTBI set primed first-round TCR CDR3 RT-PCR. TCRdb itself ran the multiplex PCR reads through MiXCR, one entry per CDR3 protein. The sample includes roughly 740,000 distinct CDR3 sequences, around 17% seen only once; the top ten take around 8.1%. What was sequenced was blood. The clonotype was recovered from a young man with Graves' hyperthyroidism.

The CDR3 spells CSVDRGANNEQFF. CDR3 sequence (DNA): TGCAGCGTTGACAGGGGGGCGAACAATGAGCAGTTCTTC. This chain joins TRBV29-1 and TRBJ2-1; the D gene is possibly TRBD1 (7 bases). The V gene lost 3 bases and the J gene lost 5 bases, with 11 bases spanning the gap. Germline loops: CDR1 SQVTM, CDR2 ANQGSEA. This CDR3 contains 13 residues.